What follows is one TCR beta chain and its context. The antigen remains unidentified. 13 Jbeta primers and 60 Vbeta primers were used for the PCR. TCRdb's copy holds only in-frame clones and misses some; the assay was immunoSEQ multiplex PCR. The sample lists 80,000 to 95,000 clones, about 75% seen once, with about 6% in the top ten. The V and J ends lost 5 bases and 4 bases, in that order; junction bases with no gene match: 13. The CDR3 sequence is 16 residues long. Germline-derived CDR1 and CDR2 are LNHDA and SQIVND (reference sequence). The data stem from a study of cytomegalovirus exposure and HLA in healthy donors. Whole-study results and caveats: A later analysis found that most CMV-associated TCR beta chains appeared HLA-restricted. A later analysis found common viral pathogens apparently linked to several of the most significant clusters.

This chain connects TRBV19 to TRBJ2-5; 7 bases line up with TRBD2. The sample consisted of PBMCs. This receptor was obtained from a female donor in good health and CMV-seronegative. The CDR3 region has the DNA TGTGCCAGTAGTTCGGGGGACCTGGGGGGGGTAGAGACCCAGTACTTC. It translates to CASSSGDLGGVETQYF.